The 4 T cell receptor beta chains presented below share a single source sample, sequenced in a study of blood T cell repertoires in COVID-19. Data came from immunoSEQ multiplex PCR; TCRdb stores just in-frame clones and leaves some out. Here the sample spans 95,000 to 150,000 clones, around four fifths being singletons. Specimen: peripheral blood. The receptor source for this set is a man in his 60s with active or convalescent COVID-19.

Only one count was recorded for this clone. The chain recombines TRBV6-5 with TRBJ2-3; 8 nucleotides line up with TRBD2. Losses at the gene ends were 2 bases for V and 0 bases for J; bases not matched to a gene: 1. The CDR3 totals 15 residues. Germline assignment: CDR1 MNHEY and CDR2 SVGAGI. The CDR3 here is CASSYGGGSTDTQYF. The CDR3 DNA sequence: TGTGCCAGCAGTTACGGCGGGGGGAGCACAGATACGCAGTATTTT.

This chain joins TRBV4-2 and TRBJ2-1; D unresolved. Trimming shortened V by 1 base and J by 8 bases, and 6 bases separated the two germline ends. The CDR3 length is 12 residues. Germline V gene lookup returns CDR1 LGHNA and CDR2 YNFKEQ. The CDR3: CASSQVVDEQFF. The CDR3 nucleotides are TGTGCCAGCAGCCAAGTAGTGGATGAGCAGTTCTTC.

The chain recombines TRBV7-2 with TRBJ1-6; no reliable D call. The germline V gene has CDR1 SGHTA and CDR2 FQGNSA. V was clipped by 5 bases and J by 10 bases, with 12 bases between them. CDR3 length: 13 amino acids. CDR3: CASSPTSGSPLHF. The CDR3 DNA sequence: TGTGCCAGCAGCCCTACGTCAGGATCACCCCTCCACTTT.

The rearrangement uses TRBV5-8 and TRBJ2-7; 10 positions agree with TRBD1. This CDR3 has 16 residues. Germline CDR1 SGHTS, CDR2 YDEGEE. The V gene end was trimmed by 1 base and the J gene end by 5 bases; junction bases not matched to a gene: 9. CDR3 coding DNA: TGTGCCAGCAGCTTGCAGTGGGGGACAGGGGACGACGAGCAGTACTTC. Its translation: CASSLQWGTGDDEQYF. The whole variable domain, remainder taken from reference TRBV5-8 and TRBJ2-7, is EAGVTQSPTHLIKTRGQQATLRCSPISGHTSVYWYQQALGLGLQFLLWYDEGEERNRGNFPPRFSGRQFPNYSSELNVNALELEDSALYLCASSLQWGTGDDEQYFGPGTRLTVT.